The present entry profiles one T cell receptor beta chain with its context. This specimen belongs to a study of blood T cell repertoires in COVID-19. On the study more broadly: Samples taken during acute and convalescent COVID-19 were collected in the United States, Italy and Spain.

The V and J ends lost 5 bases and 0 bases respectively, with 14 bases between them. The CDR3 sequence is 16 residues long. Germline CDR1 and CDR2: SGHTA and FQGNSA. Assay used: immunoSEQ multiplex PCR; TCRdb lists only in-frame clones, some missing. Among some 200,000 clones listed, approximately 90% were seen once. The TCR comes from a man aged 18 to 35 with active or convalescent COVID-19. Sequenced: peripheral blood. The chain has TRBV7-2 and TRBJ1-3, with D unclear. The CDR3 sequence: CASSNILQNSGNTIYF. CDR3 nucleotide sequence: TGTGCCAGCAGCAATATTTTACAGAACTCTGGAAACACCATATATTTT.